Listed below are T cell receptor beta chains from one sample, sequenced in a study of human versus mouse CDR3 diversity and MHC coevolution. Method: immunoSEQ multiplex PCR; TCRdb's copy keeps in-frame clones and lacks some. The sample lists about 83,000 clones, 85% to 95% occurring once. Sequenced: naive CD4+ T cells from blood. The source of these receptors is a person aged 25 to 75 in good health. Both conserved end residues are part of each CDR3. The order of the fields is V gene, J gene, D gene, clone size, CDR3 DNA, CDR3 protein. The D gene is left open where the match is weak. Only part of the rows carry a size: once, few, many, or a class if the clone is expanded.

v_call: TRBV28; j_call: TRBJ1-3; d_call: NA; clone_size: few; cdr3_nt: TGTGCCAGCACCGCTGAGAACACCATATATTTT; cdr3_aa: CASTAENTIYF
v_call: TRBV5-1; j_call: TRBJ2-5; d_call: NA; clone_size: NA; cdr3_nt: TGCGCCAGCAGCTTGGGCGGGGACTTCCAAGAGACCCAGTACTTC; cdr3_aa: CASSLGGDFQETQYF
v_call: TRBV6-5; j_call: TRBJ2-7; d_call: NA; clone_size: NA; cdr3_nt: TGTGCCAGCAGTTCCTACGGGGGCTACGAGCAGTACTTC; cdr3_aa: CASSSYGGYEQYF
v_call: TRBV21-1; j_call: TRBJ2-3; d_call: NA; clone_size: NA; cdr3_nt: TGTGCCAGCAGCCGGGACAGGTCGGCGCAGTATTTT; cdr3_aa: CASSRDRSAQYF
v_call: TRBV28; j_call: TRBJ1-6; d_call: TRBD1; clone_size: NA; cdr3_nt: TGTGCCAGCAGTACCGGGACAGTTAATTCACCCCTCCACTTT; cdr3_aa: CASSTGTVNSPLHF
v_call: TRBV27; j_call: TRBJ1-1; d_call: TRBD1; clone_size: NA; cdr3_nt: TGTGCCAGCAGGGACAGGGTTAAAACTGAAGCTTTCTTT; cdr3_aa: CASRDRVKTEAFF
v_call: TRBV5-1; j_call: TRBJ1-4; d_call: TRBD1; clone_size: NA; cdr3_nt: TGCGCCAGCAGCTTGGGGGACAGAGAGAATGAAAAACTGTTTTTT; cdr3_aa: CASSLGDRENEKLFF
v_call: TRBV9; j_call: TRBJ1-4; d_call: NA; clone_size: NA; cdr3_nt: TGTGCCAGCAGCGTGGGGGGGGTAGGGACTAATGAAAAACTGTTTTTT; cdr3_aa: CASSVGGVGTNEKLFF
v_call: TRBV19; j_call: TRBJ1-2; d_call: NA; clone_size: NA; cdr3_nt: TGTGCCAGTAGTATCCTGACCCAGGGGTATGGCTACACCTTC; cdr3_aa: CASSILTQGYGYTF
v_call: TRBV30; j_call: TRBJ2-7; d_call: NA; clone_size: NA; cdr3_nt: TGTGCCTGGAGTGTAACGGGCTACGAGCAGTACTTC; cdr3_aa: CAWSVTGYEQYF
v_call: TRBV5-1; j_call: TRBJ2-1; d_call: NA; clone_size: NA; cdr3_nt: TGCGCCAGCAGCTTGGGCGGATTAGGTTACAATGAGCAGTTCTTC; cdr3_aa: CASSLGGLGYNEQFF
v_call: TRBV19; j_call: TRBJ1-4; d_call: NA; clone_size: NA; cdr3_nt: TGTGCCAGTAGTCTCGAGGGCGGACCTAATGAAAAACTGTTTTTT; cdr3_aa: CASSLEGGPNEKLFF
v_call: TRBV6-6; j_call: TRBJ2-1; d_call: TRBD2; clone_size: once; cdr3_nt: TGTGCCAGCAGTCCACAGGCAGCGGGAGGGTACAATGAGCAGTTCTTC; cdr3_aa: CASSPQAAGGYNEQFF
v_call: TRBV23-1; j_call: TRBJ1-6; d_call: NA; clone_size: NA; cdr3_nt: TGCGCCAGCAGTCAGCTCCAGTTAAGTAATTCACCCCTCCACTTT; cdr3_aa: CASSQLQLSNSPLHF
v_call: TRBV11-2; j_call: TRBJ2-7; d_call: TRBD1; clone_size: NA; cdr3_nt: TGTGCCAGCAGCTTAGTCGGACAGGGGTGGGACGAGCAGTACTTC; cdr3_aa: CASSLVGQGWDEQYF
v_call: TRBV10-3; j_call: TRBJ1-1; d_call: NA; clone_size: NA; cdr3_nt: TGTGCCATCAGGGAGGGTACGGTGAACACTGAAGCTTTCTTT; cdr3_aa: CAIREGTVNTEAFF
v_call: TRBV2; j_call: TRBJ1-6; d_call: TRBD1; clone_size: NA; cdr3_nt: TGTGCCAGCAGTGGCGGGACAGGCAATTCACCCCTCCACTTT; cdr3_aa: CASSGGTGNSPLHF
v_call: TRBV4-1; j_call: TRBJ1-2; d_call: TRBD1; clone_size: NA; cdr3_nt: TGCGCCAGCAGCCACTTGTGGGGGACAGGGAACGGCTACACCTTC; cdr3_aa: CASSHLWGTGNGYTF
v_call: TRBV5-6; j_call: TRBJ2-2; d_call: NA; clone_size: once; cdr3_nt: TGTGCCAGCAGCTTGCAGGGGCTGGACACCGGGGAGCTGTTTTTT; cdr3_aa: CASSLQGLDTGELFF
v_call: TRBV5-1; j_call: TRBJ2-5; d_call: TRBD2; clone_size: once; cdr3_nt: TGCGCCAGCAGCTTGGCCCCTAGCGGGGTTCAAGAGACCCAGTACTTC; cdr3_aa: CASSLAPSGVQETQYF
v_call: TRBV29-1; j_call: TRBJ1-6; d_call: NA; clone_size: NA; cdr3_nt: TGCAGCGTTTGGGAGCCAGGTGTTTCACCCCTCCACTTT; cdr3_aa: CSVWEPGVSPLHF
v_call: TRBV7-8; j_call: TRBJ1-1; d_call: NA; clone_size: NA; cdr3_nt: TGTGCCAGCAGCTTCGAGCCCGGGAGCGCTGAAGCTTTCTTT; cdr3_aa: CASSFEPGSAEAFF
v_call: TRBV5-4; j_call: TRBJ2-7; d_call: NA; clone_size: once; cdr3_nt: TGTGCCAGCAGCTTGGCCAGGGGCCATACGGGCGAGCAGTACTTC; cdr3_aa: CASSLARGHTGEQYF
v_call: TRBV7-9; j_call: TRBJ1-1; d_call: NA; clone_size: NA; cdr3_nt: TGTGCCAGCTATGCCGGGAACACTGAAGCTTTCTTT; cdr3_aa: CASYAGNTEAFF
v_call: TRBV10-3; j_call: TRBJ2-1; d_call: TRBD1; clone_size: NA; cdr3_nt: TGTGCCATCACACCAGGGGGTTCCTCCTACAATGAGCAGTTCTTC; cdr3_aa: CAITPGGSSYNEQFF
v_call: TRBV7-6; j_call: TRBJ1-4; d_call: NA; clone_size: few; cdr3_nt: TGTGCCAGCAGCTTAGGGTCAGGTGAAAAACTGTTTTTT; cdr3_aa: CASSLGSGEKLFF
v_call: TRBV28; j_call: TRBJ1-3; d_call: TRBD1; clone_size: NA; cdr3_nt: TGTGCCAGCAGTTCAGGACAGGGAATAGCTCTGGGAAACACCATATATTTT; cdr3_aa: CASSSGQGIALGNTIYF
v_call: TRBV5-4; j_call: TRBJ1-2; d_call: NA; clone_size: NA; cdr3_nt: TGTGCCAGCAGCGTAGACGCTACGGGTTATGGCTACACCTTC; cdr3_aa: CASSVDATGYGYTF
v_call: TRBV11-3; j_call: TRBJ2-1; d_call: NA; clone_size: NA; cdr3_nt: TGTGCCAGCAGCCCATGGCCTAGCGCCTCGAGCTCCTACAATGAGCAGTTCTTC; cdr3_aa: CASSPWPSASSSYNEQFF
v_call: TRBV5-4; j_call: TRBJ2-3; d_call: NA; clone_size: NA; cdr3_nt: TGTGCCAGCAGCGTGGGGGCGGCGGGAGATACGCAGTATTTT; cdr3_aa: CASSVGAAGDTQYF
v_call: TRBV4-1; j_call: TRBJ1-2; d_call: TRBD1; clone_size: NA; cdr3_nt: TGCGCCAGCAGCCAGCCACGACAGGGGGGTAACTATGGCTACACCTTC; cdr3_aa: CASSQPRQGGNYGYTF
v_call: TRBV30; j_call: TRBJ2-4; d_call: TRBD2; clone_size: NA; cdr3_nt: TGTGCCTGGAGTCAGGTTGCTAGCGGAATTCTTCAGTACTTC; cdr3_aa: CAWSQVASGILQYF
v_call: TRBV30; j_call: TRBJ1-1; d_call: TRBD1; clone_size: NA; cdr3_nt: TGTGCCTGGAGTACAGGGGTGAACACTGAAGCTTTCTTT; cdr3_aa: CAWSTGVNTEAFF
v_call: TRBV6-1; j_call: TRBJ2-1; d_call: NA; clone_size: NA; cdr3_nt: TGTGCCAGCAGTGAGAATAAGGGGCGCGGACGGGAGCAGTTCTTC; cdr3_aa: CASSENKGRGREQFF
v_call: TRBV29-1; j_call: TRBJ2-2; d_call: NA; clone_size: NA; cdr3_nt: TGCAGCGTAGCCGGGGGAACGAACACCGGGGAGCTGTTTTTT; cdr3_aa: CSVAGGTNTGELFF
v_call: TRBV30; j_call: TRBJ2-6; d_call: NA; clone_size: few; cdr3_nt: TGTGCCTGGAGTGGGACAGATAAAATCTCTGGGGCCAACGTCCTGACTTTC; cdr3_aa: CAWSGTDKISGANVLTF
v_call: TRBV9; j_call: TRBJ2-5; d_call: NA; clone_size: NA; cdr3_nt: TGTGCCAGCAGTCCTACCCCCACGGAGACCCAGTACTTC; cdr3_aa: CASSPTPTETQYF
v_call: TRBV28; j_call: TRBJ2-7; d_call: TRBD1; clone_size: NA; cdr3_nt: TGTGCCAGCAGTTCCAACTCGGGACAGGGGCCCTACGAGCAGTACTTC; cdr3_aa: CASSSNSGQGPYEQYF
v_call: TRBV7-3; j_call: TRBJ2-1; d_call: TRBD2; clone_size: NA; cdr3_nt: TGTGCCAGCAGCTTTTTAGCGGGGGGGCAATCCTACAATGAGCAGTTCTTC; cdr3_aa: CASSFLAGGQSYNEQFF
v_call: TRBV5-1; j_call: TRBJ1-1; d_call: NA; clone_size: NA; cdr3_nt: TGCGCCAGCAGCGTACAGGACCTGAACACTGAAGCTTTCTTT; cdr3_aa: CASSVQDLNTEAFF
v_call: TRBV7-6; j_call: TRBJ2-5; d_call: TRBD1; clone_size: NA; cdr3_nt: TGTGCCAGCAGCTTAGAAGCAGGGGGCGGGGAGACCCAGTACTTC; cdr3_aa: CASSLEAGGGETQYF
v_call: TRBV5-1; j_call: TRBJ1-1; d_call: TRBD1; clone_size: NA; cdr3_nt: TGCGCCAGCAGCCTGGCAGGACAGGAAAACTCTGAAGCTTTCTTT; cdr3_aa: CASSLAGQENSEAFF
v_call: TRBV5-1; j_call: TRBJ2-2; d_call: NA; clone_size: NA; cdr3_nt: TGCGCCAGCAGCGAGGGGGCGAACACCGGGGAGCTGTTTTTT; cdr3_aa: CASSEGANTGELFF
v_call: TRBV6-1; j_call: TRBJ1-6; d_call: NA; clone_size: NA; cdr3_nt: TGTGCCAGCAGGGTACAGGGAAGGAATTCACCCCTCCACTTT; cdr3_aa: CASRVQGRNSPLHF
v_call: TRBV5-1; j_call: TRBJ2-1; d_call: TRBD2; clone_size: NA; cdr3_nt: TGCGCCAGCAGCTTGTCGACGGGGGGATACAATGAGCAGTTCTTC; cdr3_aa: CASSLSTGGYNEQFF
v_call: TRBV6-1; j_call: TRBJ1-1; d_call: TRBD1; clone_size: once; cdr3_nt: TGTGCCAGCAGCCGCCTGGCAGGGGGCACTGAAGCTTTCTTT; cdr3_aa: CASSRLAGGTEAFF
v_call: TRBV5-4; j_call: TRBJ1-4; d_call: NA; clone_size: NA; cdr3_nt: TGTGCCAGCAGCCGATCGGGGGCAACTAATGAAAAACTGTTTTTT; cdr3_aa: CASSRSGATNEKLFF
v_call: TRBV28; j_call: TRBJ2-5; d_call: NA; clone_size: NA; cdr3_nt: TGTGCCAGCAGTAAGGGTGGGGGGCAAGAGACCCAGTACTTC; cdr3_aa: CASSKGGGQETQYF
v_call: TRBV10-1; j_call: TRBJ2-2; d_call: NA; clone_size: once; cdr3_nt: TGCGCCAGCACGAGTTCCGCGAACACCGGGGAGCTGTTTTTT; cdr3_aa: CASTSSANTGELFF
v_call: TRBV28; j_call: TRBJ1-6; d_call: NA; clone_size: NA; cdr3_nt: TGTGCCAGCAGTTCGCAACAGGGTTTTAGTTCACCCCTCCACTTT; cdr3_aa: CASSSQQGFSSPLHF
v_call: TRBV5-4; j_call: TRBJ1-2; d_call: TRBD1; clone_size: few; cdr3_nt: TGTGCCAGCAGCTTTGGAGGAACAGGGGGAAGGGGCTACACCTTC; cdr3_aa: CASSFGGTGGRGYTF
v_call: TRBV7-3; j_call: TRBJ1-1; d_call: TRBD1; clone_size: NA; cdr3_nt: TGTGCCAGCAGTGATACAGGGGGCTCTGAAGCTTTCTTT; cdr3_aa: CASSDTGGSEAFF
v_call: TRBV28; j_call: TRBJ2-1; d_call: TRBD2; clone_size: NA; cdr3_nt: TGTGCCAGCAGCCGGGGGGGCCGTGGCAATGAGCAGTTCTTC; cdr3_aa: CASSRGGRGNEQFF
v_call: TRBV4-1; j_call: TRBJ2-3; d_call: TRBD2; clone_size: NA; cdr3_nt: TGCGCCAGCAGCCAAACTAGCGGGGGGGGTCCAGATACGCAGTATTTT; cdr3_aa: CASSQTSGGGPDTQYF
v_call: TRBV13; j_call: TRBJ2-3; d_call: TRBD1; clone_size: NA; cdr3_nt: TGTGCCAGCAGCTCAGGACAGGGTCCTACAGATACGCAGTATTTT; cdr3_aa: CASSSGQGPTDTQYF
v_call: TRBV5-6; j_call: TRBJ2-5; d_call: TRBD1; clone_size: NA; cdr3_nt: TGTGCCAGCAGCTGGGACAGGGGACACGGGGAGACCCAGTACTTC; cdr3_aa: CASSWDRGHGETQYF
v_call: TRBV9; j_call: TRBJ1-1; d_call: NA; clone_size: NA; cdr3_nt: TGTGCCAGCAGTGGGGCGAACACTGAAGCTTTCTTT; cdr3_aa: CASSGANTEAFF
v_call: TRBV7-7; j_call: TRBJ2-3; d_call: TRBD2; clone_size: NA; cdr3_nt: TGTGCCAGCAGCCCTGGACTAGCGGGGTCAGATACGCAGTATTTT; cdr3_aa: CASSPGLAGSDTQYF
v_call: TRBV30; j_call: TRBJ1-6; d_call: NA; clone_size: NA; cdr3_nt: TGTGCCTGGAGAAGCGAGTCACCCCTCCACTTT; cdr3_aa: CAWRSESPLHF